One and the same sample provided the 11 T cell receptor beta chains below, sequenced in a study of cytomegalovirus exposure and HLA in healthy donors. TCRdb's table, derived via immunoSEQ multiplex PCR, lists solely in-frame clones and lacks some. In the table there are tens of thousands of clones, roughly 95% of which are singletons. The sequenced sample was PBMCs. The source of these receptors is a woman aged 18-29 years in good health and CMV-seropositive.

The chain has TRBV28 and TRBJ1-4; the D gene is possibly TRBD1 (5 bases). The CDR3 totals 15 residues. Germline loops: CDR1 MDHEN, CDR2 SYDVKM. Trimming took off 6 bases at V and 5 bases at J, with 16 bases between the two ends. In nucleotides, the CDR3 is TGTGCCAGCAGGAGAGGAGGGGCTCAAAATGAAAAACTGTTTTTT. Protein sequence: CASRRGGAQNEKLFF.

J is TRBJ2-3 and V is TRBV13; TRBD2 matches 11 bases. This CDR3 is built from 16 residues. Per the germline V gene, CDR1 is PRHDT and CDR2 is FYEKMQ (reference sequence). V lost 5 bases and J lost 1; bases outside the gene matches: 5. The DNA of the CDR3 is TGTGCCAGCAGCAAGGGACTAGCGGCGGGCACAGATACGCAGTATTTT. Translation: CASSKGLAAGTDTQYF.

V gene TRBV28 combines with J gene TRBJ2-3; 8 positions agree with TRBD2. The CDR3 totals 16 residues. The trim removed 6 bases at V and 1 base at J, leaving 9 bases unmatched. Per the germline V gene, CDR1 is MDHEN and CDR2 is SYDVKM. The CDR3 coding sequence is TGTGCCAGCAGCCTTAGAGAAGCGGGAGGCACAGATACGCAGTATTTT. Its translation: CASSLREAGGTDTQYF.

This clone appeared once. The rearrangement joins TRBV19 to TRBJ2-1; 8 nucleotides agree with TRBD2. The V and J ends lost 7 bases and 6 bases, in that order; junction bases with no gene match: 5. Germline CDR1 LNHDA, CDR2 SQIVND (reference sequence). There are 13 residues in the CDR3. The CDR3 spells CASTRSGSNEQFF. Here the CDR3 DNA reads TGTGCCAGTACACGCAGCGGGAGCAATGAGCAGTTCTTC.

J is TRBJ2-5 and V is TRBV25-1; perhaps TRBD1 as D (5 bases). This CDR3 region has 15 residues. Germline loops: CDR1 MGHDK, CDR2 SYGVNS. The V end lost 3 bases, the J end lost 5 bases, and 16 bases lay between the germline ends. The CDR3 region is CASSDQPRVQETQYF. DNA for the CDR3: TGTGCCAGCAGTGATCAACCCAGGGTCCAGGAGACCCAGTACTTC.

This chain uses TRBV5-1 with TRBJ2-7; 10 bases fit TRBD1. The CDR3 contains 15 residues. Germline assignment: CDR1 SGHRS and CDR2 YFSETQ. J lost 5 bases, V lost 0 bases, and 5 bases had no gene match. For the CDR3, the DNA is TGCGCCAGCAGCTTGGTGGGACAGGGGCTGGACGAGCAGTACTTC. It yields the protein CASSLVGQGLDEQYF.

In its sample, this clone was seen once. This chain joins TRBV5-1 and TRBJ2-1, with 14 bases lining up with TRBD2. Unmatched junction bases numbered 12, after V lost 6 bases and J lost 4 bases. Germline V gene sequence: CDR1 SGHRS, CDR2 YFSETQ. CDR3 length: 18 amino acids. The CDR3 sequence: CASKPGLAGAGGYNEQFF. The CDR3 nucleotides read TGCGCCAGCAAACCGGGACTAGCGGGAGCGGGGGGGTACAATGAGCAGTTCTTC.

The genes are TRBV9 and TRBJ1-3; 7 bases line up with TRBD1. The germline CDR1 and CDR2 sequences are SGDLS and YYNGEE. V shed 0 bases and J 1 base; nucleotides not matched to a gene: 7. This CDR3 comprises 17 residues. CDR3 sequence: CASSVGVGQFSGNTIYF. The CDR3 DNA reads as TGTGCCAGCAGCGTAGGAGTGGGACAGTTTTCTGGAAACACCATATATTTT.

The chain combines TRBV30 with TRBJ2-7, with 9 bases matching TRBD2. CDR1 is GTSNPN, CDR2 SVGIG, per germline (reference sequence). Unmatched junction bases numbered 6, after V lost 0 bases and J lost 3 bases. The CDR3 is made up of 15 amino acids. CDR3 loop: CAWSVELAGRYEQYF. DNA of the CDR3: TGTGCCTGGAGTGTAGAACTAGCGGGCCGCTACGAGCAGTACTTC.

The chain couples TRBV18 to TRBJ2-7; 8 nucleotides line up with TRBD2. The CDR3 is made up of 14 amino acids. Germline CDR1 KGHSH, CDR2 LQKENI. Losses at the gene ends were 2 bases for V and 5 bases for J; bases not matched to a gene: 5. This chain's CDR3 is CASSPMQAGDEQYF. The CDR3, as DNA: TGTGCCAGCTCACCAATGCAAGCGGGGGACGAGCAGTACTTC.

This chain links TRBV29-1 with TRBJ2-7; 11 nucleotides line up with TRBD2. Trimming cost V 2 bases and J 1 base; bases outside gene matches: 7. The CDR3 totals 16 residues. Germline-derived CDR1 and CDR2 are SQVTM and ANQGSEA. DNA for the CDR3: TGCAGCGTTGAAAAACTAGCGGGAGCTCGGTCCTACGAGCAGTACTTC. Encoded protein: CSVEKLAGARSYEQYF.